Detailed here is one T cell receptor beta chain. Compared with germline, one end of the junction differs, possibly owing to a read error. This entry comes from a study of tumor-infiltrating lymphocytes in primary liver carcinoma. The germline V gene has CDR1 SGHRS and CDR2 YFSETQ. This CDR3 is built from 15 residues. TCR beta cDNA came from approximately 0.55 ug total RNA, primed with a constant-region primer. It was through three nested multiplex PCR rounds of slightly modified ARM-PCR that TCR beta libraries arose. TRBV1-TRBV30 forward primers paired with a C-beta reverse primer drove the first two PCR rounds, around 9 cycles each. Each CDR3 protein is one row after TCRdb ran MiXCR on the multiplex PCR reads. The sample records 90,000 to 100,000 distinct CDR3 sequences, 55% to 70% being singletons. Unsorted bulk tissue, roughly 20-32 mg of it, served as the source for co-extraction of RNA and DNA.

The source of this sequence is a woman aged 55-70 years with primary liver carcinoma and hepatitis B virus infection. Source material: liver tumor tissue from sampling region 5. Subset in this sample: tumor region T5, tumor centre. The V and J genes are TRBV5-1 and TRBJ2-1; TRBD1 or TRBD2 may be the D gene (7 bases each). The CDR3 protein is CASIQTDREGNERFF. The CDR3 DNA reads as TGCGCCAGCATCCAAACCGACAGGGAGGGGAATGAGCGGTTCTTC.